This TCR beta chain appears in the sequencing data of a study of regulatory T cells in long-lasting Graves disease. On this clonotype itself: No antigen is known for it.

Trimming removed 6 bases from V and 6 bases from J, with 8 bases in between. CDR3 length: 12 residues. Germline V gene lookup returns CDR1 KGHDR and CDR2 SFDVKD. Arm-PCR of CDR3 regions with iRepertoire HTBI primers generated TCR beta libraries. TCRdb reprocessed the multiplex PCR reads via MiXCR and lists one record per CDR3 protein. The table has 550,000 to 650,000 distinct CDR3 sequences, more than 15% seen once. Notes on the study in general: Gene preferences differed: TRBV28, TRBJ1-2, TRBJ2-5 in persistent cases.

Described time point: newly diagnosed GD, antithyroid drugs for less than 3 months. RNA extracted from PBMCs served as the sequencing template. Diagnosis followed American Thyroid Association guidelines for Graves' disease. The same sample was also studied in work on T cells in Graves' hyperthyroidism and ophthalmopathy. Turning to that study: Researchers ran a first-round RT-PCR on the TCR CDR3 using the HTBI primer set.

The TCR sequence derives from a man aged 18 to 30 with Graves disease. This chain links TRBV24-1 with TRBJ1-5; tentative D call: TRBD1 (5 bases). The sequenced sample was peripheral blood mononuclear cells (PBMCs), obtained at new diagnosis, from a patient treated with antithyroid drugs. The CDR3 is CATSKGSQPQHF. Here the CDR3 DNA reads TGTGCCACCAGTAAGGGGAGTCAGCCCCAGCATTTT.